A single TCR beta chain is shown here with its context. TCRdb's copy holds only in-frame clones and misses some; the assay was immunoSEQ multiplex PCR. The table records approximately 110,000 clones, more than 70% of them present only once. Looked up from germline, CDR1 is SNHLY and CDR2 is FYNNEI. CDR3 length: 17 residues. After removal of 6 bases from V and 2 bases from J, the junction contained 10 bases not matched to a gene. The data were obtained in a study of T cell responses to AZD1222 COVID-19 vaccine. This receptor was taken from an adult who received the AZD1222 COVID-19 vaccine. This chain uses TRBV2 with TRBJ1-6; TRBD1 aligns across 7 bases. The input for sequencing was peripheral blood, taken 28 days after the second AZD1222 dose. The CDR3 loop reads CASRPPGQPTYNSPLHF. The CDR3 bases are TGTGCCAGCAGACCACCGGGACAGCCAACCTATAATTCACCCCTCCACTTT.